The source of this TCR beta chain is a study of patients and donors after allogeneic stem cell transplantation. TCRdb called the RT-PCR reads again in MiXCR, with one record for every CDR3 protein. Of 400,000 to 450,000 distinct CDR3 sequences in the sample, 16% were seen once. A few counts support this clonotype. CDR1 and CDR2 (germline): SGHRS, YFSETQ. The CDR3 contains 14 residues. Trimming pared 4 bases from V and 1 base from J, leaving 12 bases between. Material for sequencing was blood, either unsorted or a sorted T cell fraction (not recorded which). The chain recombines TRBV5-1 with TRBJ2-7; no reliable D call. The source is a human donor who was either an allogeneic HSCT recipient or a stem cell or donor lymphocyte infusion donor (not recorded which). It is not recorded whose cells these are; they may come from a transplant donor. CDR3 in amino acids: CASSRIGNSYEQYF. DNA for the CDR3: TGCGCCAGCAGCCGAATCGGCAATTCCTACGAGCAGTACTTC.